This TCR beta chain was documented in a study of CD8 T cells in Susac syndrome. RNA was extracted with the RNeasy kit, and a quantity of roughly 0.45 to 1 ug was reverse transcribed using random hexamers. Using its own MiXCR run on the immunoSEQ multiplex PCR reads, TCRdb lists one record per CDR3 protein. There are some 130,000 distinct CDR3 sequences in the sample; approximately 95% occur only once, and roughly 0.2% lies in the top ten. This receptor was identified in a human donor with Susac syndrome. Sequencing was performed on CD8+ T cells from PBMCs.

CDR3 bases: TGTGCCAGCAGTTACTCCACAGATTACTATGGCTACACCTTC. Protein: CASSYSTDYYGYTF. The V gene is TRBV6-5, the J gene TRBJ1-2, with no clear D. With 0 bases removed from V and 3 bases from J, the gap between germline ends came to 8 bases. The germline V gene has CDR1 MNHEY and CDR2 SVGAGI. The CDR3 is made up of 14 amino acids.